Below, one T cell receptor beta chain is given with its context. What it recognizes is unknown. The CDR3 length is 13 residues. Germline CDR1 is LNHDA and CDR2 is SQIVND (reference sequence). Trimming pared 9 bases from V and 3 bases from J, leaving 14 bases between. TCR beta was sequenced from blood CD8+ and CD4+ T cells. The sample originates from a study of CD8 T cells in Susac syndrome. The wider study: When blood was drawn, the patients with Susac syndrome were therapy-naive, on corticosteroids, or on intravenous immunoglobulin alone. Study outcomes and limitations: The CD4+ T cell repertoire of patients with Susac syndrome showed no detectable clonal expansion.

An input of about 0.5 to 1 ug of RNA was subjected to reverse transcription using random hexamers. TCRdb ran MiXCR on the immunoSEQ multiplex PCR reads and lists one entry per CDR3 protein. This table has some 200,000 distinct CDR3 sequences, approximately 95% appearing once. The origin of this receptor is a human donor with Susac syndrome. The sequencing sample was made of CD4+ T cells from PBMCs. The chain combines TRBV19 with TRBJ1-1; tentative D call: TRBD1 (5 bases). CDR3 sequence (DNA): TGTGCCAGCCGGGACTACAAGGACACTGAAGCTTTCTTT. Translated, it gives CASRDYKDTEAFF.